These 26 T cell receptor beta chains were all obtained from the same sample, sequenced in a study of cytomegalovirus exposure and HLA in healthy donors. PCR employed 60 Vbeta and 13 Jbeta primers. Produced via immunoSEQ multiplex PCR; TCRdb's table is partial and in-frame only. The sample has around 200,000 clones, approximately 79% seen once; the top ten hold around 4.3%. Specimen: PBMCs. These receptors were obtained from a woman between 25 and 40 years old in good health and CMV-seropositive.

The table lists this clone with a count of one. The chain joins TRBV7-7 to TRBJ2-5; tentatively, D is TRBD1 (5 bases). The CDR3 length is 13 residues. Trimming removed 6 bases at V and 5 bases at J, with 13 bases between. The germline V gene has CDR1 SSHAT and CDR2 FNYEAQ (reference sequence). CDR3 sequence (DNA): TGTGCCAGCAGTTGGACACGAGCGGAGACCCAGTACTTC. This gives the protein CASSWTRAETQYF.

The genes are TRBV6-6 and TRBJ2-5; 9 nucleotides match TRBD2. This CDR3 comprises 15 residues. With 3 bases clipped from V and 5 bases from J, the junction kept 7 bases outside the gene matches. From germline, CDR1 is MNHNY and CDR2 SVGAGI (reference sequence). CDR3 DNA: TGTGCCAGCAGTTATCGGCGGGGGGGCCAGGAGACCCAGTACTTC. This codes for CASSYRRGGQETQYF.

V is TRBV7-8 and J is TRBJ2-7; D is undetermined. Germline CDR1 reads SGHVS; CDR2 reads FQNEAQ. Trimming took off 5 bases at V and 3 bases at J, with 14 bases between the two ends. This CDR3 is built from 14 residues. CDR3 loop: CASSPESYIYEQYF. The CDR3 region has the DNA TGTGCCAGCAGCCCTGAGTCATATATCTACGAGCAGTACTTC.

V and J are TRBV15 and TRBJ2-1; TRBD2 agrees at 12 bases. Germline V lookup: CDR1 LNHNV, CDR2 YYDKDF (reference sequence). The CDR3 runs 15 residues. With 4 bases clipped from V and 7 bases from J, the junction kept 5 bases outside the gene matches. This CDR3 is CATSKRTSGINEQFF. CDR3 nucleotide sequence: TGTGCCACCAGCAAAAGGACTAGCGGGATAAATGAGCAGTTCTTC.

The chain uses TRBV7-8 and TRBJ2-1; TRBD2 agrees at 14 bases. This CDR3 region has 16 residues. The ends lost 5 bases at V and 15 bases at J; junction bases unmatched: 15. Per germline, CDR1 SGHVS and CDR2 FQNEAQ. CDR3 region: CASSTRPGTSGRGLFF. Written as DNA, the CDR3 is TGTGCCAGCAGCACCCGCCCCGGGACTAGCGGGAGAGGACTGTTCTTC.

This clone was found once. This chain connects TRBV30 to TRBJ2-5; possible D gene TRBD2, 6 bases. Looked up from germline, CDR1 is GTSNPN and CDR2 is SVGIG (reference sequence). This CDR3 has 13 amino acids. Trimming shortened V by 4 bases and J by 4 bases, and 13 bases separated the two germline ends. This chain's CDR3 is CAWTSTAGETQYF. The CDR3 DNA follows: TGTGCCTGGACCAGTACAGCGGGAGAGACCCAGTACTTC.

CDR3 residues: CASSLAHRKGETQYF. In nucleotides, the CDR3 is TGTGCCAGCAGCTTAGCGCACAGAAAGGGGGAAACGCAGTATTTT. The V and J genes are TRBV7-2 and TRBJ2-3; perhaps TRBD1 as D (6 bases). Germline V gene lookup returns CDR1 SGHTA and CDR2 FQGNSA. The V end lost 0 bases, the J end lost 9 bases, and 16 bases lay between the germline ends. The CDR3 has 15 residues.

The chain couples TRBV4-3 to TRBJ1-1, with a possible D match to TRBD1 (5 bases). The CDR3 length is 14 residues. From germline, CDR1 is LGHNA and CDR2 YSLEER. V dropped 3 bases and J dropped 11 bases, with 19 bases sitting between them. The CDR3 sequence: CASSQTRDSYSAFF. In DNA form, the CDR3 reads TGCGCCAGCAGCCAGACCCGGGACTCCTATTCGGCTTTCTTT.

The CDR3 reads CASSVVGQPTDTQYF. The CDR3 DNA sequence: TGTGCCAGCAGCGTAGTGGGACAGCCCACAGATACGCAGTATTTT. The chain has TRBV9 and TRBJ2-3, with TRBD1 identical over 7 bases. In germline, CDR1 is SGDLS, CDR2 YYNGEE. The CDR3 extends over 15 amino acids. The junction had 3 bases not matched to a gene; V was cut back by 0 bases and J by 2 bases. Filled out from reference TRBV9 and TRBJ2-3, the complete variable domain reads DSGVTQTPKHLITATGQRVTLRCSPRSGDLSVYWYQQSLDQGLQFLIQYYNGEERAKGNILERFSAQQFPDLHSELNLSSLELGDSALYFCASSVVGQPTDTQYFGPGTRLTVL.

The chain combines TRBV5-1 with TRBJ1-3, with D maybe TRBD1 (5 bases). Germline V CDR1 and CDR2: SGHRS, YFSETQ. This CDR3 comprises 15 residues. With 2 bases removed from V and 2 bases from J, the gap between germline ends came to 11 bases. The CDR3 sequence is CASSFGSGAGNTIYF. In DNA form, the CDR3 reads TGCGCCAGCAGCTTCGGGTCGGGGGCTGGAAACACCATATATTTT.

The V and J genes are TRBV9 and TRBJ2-2; the D is unclear. Germline CDR1 and CDR2: SGDLS and YYNGEE. The CDR3 covers 14 residues. Deletions cut 3 bases from V and 4 bases from J, with 10 bases between. The CDR3 sequence is CASSGQVSTGELFF. CDR3 nucleotide sequence: TGTGCCAGCAGCGGTCAGGTCTCCACCGGGGAGCTGTTTTTT.

V is TRBV29-1 and J is TRBJ2-7, with D tentatively TRBD2 (6 bases). Trimming pared 7 bases from V and 3 bases from J, leaving 16 bases between. CDR3 length: 13 amino acids. Looked up from germline, CDR1 is SQVTM and CDR2 is ANQGSEA. CDR3 loop: CSARGGANYEQYF. The DNA for the CDR3 is TGCAGCGCCCGCGGCGGGGCGAACTACGAGCAGTACTTC.

The rearrangement uses TRBV6-5 and TRBJ2-1; TRBD2 matches 13 bases. Germline V CDR1 and CDR2: MNHEY, SVGAGI. CDR3 length: 14 residues. V was clipped by 6 bases and J by 8 bases; unmatched bases: 4. The CDR3 coding sequence is TGTGCCAGCAGCGGACTAGCGGGAGTTGATGAGCAGTTCTTC. It codes for CASSGLAGVDEQFF.

This chain uses TRBV7-2 with TRBJ2-3; 13 nucleotides agree with TRBD2. The trim removed 5 bases at V and 2 bases at J, leaving 4 bases unmatched. The CDR3 length is 16 residues. CDR1 is SGHTA, CDR2 FQGNSA, per germline. DNA of the CDR3: TGTGCCAGCAGCCCCGGGACTAGCGGGGACACAGATACGCAGTATTTT. Translating gives CASSPGTSGDTDTQYF.

The J gene is TRBJ2-7, the V gene TRBV7-9; 14 nucleotides line up with TRBD2. The V gene's germline CDR1 is SEHNR and CDR2 FQNEAQ (reference sequence). Trimming took 5 bases from V and 3 from J; bases not matched to a gene: 9. CDR3 size: 17 residues. The CDR3 DNA sequence: TGTGCCAGCAGCGGGGGGACTAGCGGGAGCAGGTACTACGAGCAGTACTTC. It translates to CASSGGTSGSRYYEQYF.

The count of this clone is one. This chain links TRBV6-1 with TRBJ2-7, with D unclear. The CDR3 is 13 residues long. V was trimmed by 3 bases and J by 4 bases, leaving 10 bases between them. From germline, CDR1 is MNHNS and CDR2 SASEGT. The CDR3 is CASSESPRYEQYF. The CDR3, as DNA: TGTGCCAGCAGTGAGTCTCCCCGGTACGAGCAGTACTTC.

The V and J genes are TRBV6-5 and TRBJ1-6; possible D gene TRBD1, 6 bases. The CDR3 has 16 amino acids. Germline V gene sequence: CDR1 MNHEY, CDR2 SVGAGI. Trimming pared 0 bases from V and 7 bases from J, leaving 13 bases between. This CDR3 is CASSYSLGGNNSPLHF. The CDR3 bases are TGTGCCAGCAGTTACTCCCTTGGGGGCAACAATTCACCCCTCCACTTT.

The chain has TRBV5-4 and TRBJ2-3, with a tentative D call TRBD2 (7 bases). Germline CDR1 and CDR2: SGHNT and YYREEE (reference sequence). Trimming left V 9 bases short and J 0 bases short, with 20 bases between. The CDR3 has 16 amino acids. CDR3 coding DNA: TGTGCCACCAATGGCCGGGGGGCTACTAGCACAGATACGCAGTATTTT. Amino acid sequence: CATNGRGATSTDTQYF.

The chain employs TRBV11-2 and TRBJ2-7; the match to TRBD1 covers 7 bases. This CDR3 region has 13 residues. Germline CDR1 and CDR2: SGHAT and FQNNGV. V shed 3 bases and J 4 bases; nucleotides not matched to a gene: 3. In DNA form, the CDR3 reads TGTGCCAGCAGCTTCGGGACAGAGTACGAGCAGTACTTC. It codes for CASSFGTEYEQYF.

The rearrangement joins TRBV5-1 to TRBJ2-3; tentatively, D is TRBD2 (5 bases). The germline V and J ends were trimmed by 2 bases and 2 bases, with 9 bases remaining between them. Germline CDR1 SGHRS, CDR2 YFSETQ. The CDR3 is 14 amino acids. Here the CDR3 DNA reads TGCGCCAGCAGCTTTGCACGGGACACAGATACGCAGTATTTT. It translates to CASSFARDTDTQYF. The complete variable domain, with remaining parts taken from reference TRBV5-1 and TRBJ2-3, reads KAGVTQTPRYLIKTRGQQVTLSCSPISGHRSVSWYQQTPGQGLQFLFEYFSETQRNKGNFPGRFSGRQFSNSRSEMNVSTLELGDSALYLCASSFARDTDTQYFGPGTRLTVL.

The gene calls are TRBV6-6 and TRBJ1-1, with D maybe TRBD1 (6 bases). V lost 7 bases and J 10 bases, leaving 19 bases between the germline ends. This CDR3 region has 13 residues. CDR1 is MNHNY, CDR2 SVGAGI, per germline (reference sequence). The CDR3 sequence is CASTRGGKPGAFF. CDR3 nucleotide sequence: TGTGCCAGCACTAGGGGGGGGAAGCCGGGAGCTTTCTTT.

V and J are TRBV15 and TRBJ1-6, with TRBD1 identical over 7 bases. The junction had 11 bases not matched to a gene; V was cut back by 5 bases and J by 10 bases. The CDR3 runs to 15 residues. Per the germline V gene, CDR1 is LNHNV and CDR2 is YYDKDF (reference sequence). The CDR3 DNA reads TGTGCCACCAGCTCGACAGGGACTCTGAGCTCACCCCTCCACTTT. Protein sequence: CATSSTGTLSSPLHF.

This chain joins TRBV5-3 and TRBJ2-3; 12 bases align to TRBD2. TRBV5-3 is noted as an ORF with a role that remains uncertain. After removal of 4 bases from V and 5 bases from J, the junction contained 5 bases not matched to a gene. This CDR3 is 15 amino acids long. CDR3 amino acids: CARSRLAGGQDTQYF. The DNA for the CDR3 is TGTGCCAGAAGCCGCCTAGCGGGGGGGCAAGATACGCAGTATTTT.

V usage is TRBV5-1 and J usage is TRBJ1-6; the match to TRBD1 covers 8 bases. The V segment lost 7 bases and the J segment 6 bases; nucleotides outside the gene matches: 6. The CDR3 is 14 amino acids. Germline CDR1 SGHRS, CDR2 YFSETQ. The CDR3 loop reads CASGQGGPNSPLHF. The CDR3 DNA sequence: TGCGCCAGCGGACAGGGAGGCCCTAATTCACCCCTCCACTTT.

The V and J genes are TRBV5-4 and TRBJ2-3; 9 bases are shared with TRBD2. The CDR3 extends over 16 amino acids. CDR1 is SGHNT and CDR2 is YYREEE in the germline V gene (reference sequence). The J segment lost 2 bases and the V segment lost 6 bases, leaving 10 bases of the junction unmatched. In DNA, the CDR3 is TGTGCCAGCACCCCAGCGAGCGGGGGGACCACAGATACGCAGTATTTT. The encoded protein is CASTPASGGTTDTQYF.

This clone was counted once. The chain recombines TRBV4-3 with TRBJ2-1; 10 bases are shared with TRBD2. The germline V gene has CDR1 LGHNA and CDR2 YSLEER. V gave up 6 bases and J gave up 6 bases; unmatched junction bases: 8. This CDR3 is built from 15 residues. The CDR3 nucleotides read TGCGCCAGCAGATTAGCGGGGGGCTTCTCCAATGAGCAGTTCTTC. The encoded protein is CASRLAGGFSNEQFF.